The clone carrying this TCR beta chain was detected only once. This sample was included in a study of CD8 T cells in Susac syndrome. Reverse transcription of about 0.5 to 1 ug RNA was carried out with random hexamers. TCRdb re-analysed the immunoSEQ multiplex PCR reads in MiXCR, keeping a single row per CDR3 protein. The sample holds fewer than 150,000 distinct CDR3 sequences; more than 85% are singletons and the top ten take approximately 0.18%. CD8+ and CD4+ blood T cells underwent TCR beta sequencing. CD8+ and CD4+ T cells were negatively isolated; TEMRA cells were FACS-enriched. V was cut by 0 bases and J by 3 bases, with 6 bases left in between. The CDR3 runs 14 residues. Per germline, CDR1 SGDLS and CDR2 YYNGEE.

The J gene is TRBJ1-4, the V gene TRBV9; D uncertain. The clonotype originates from a human donor with Susac syndrome. The sample comprised CD8+ T cells from PBMCs. This CDR3 reads CASSVDSPNEKLFF. CDR3 DNA: TGTGCCAGCAGCGTAGACAGCCCTAATGAAAAACTGTTTTTT.